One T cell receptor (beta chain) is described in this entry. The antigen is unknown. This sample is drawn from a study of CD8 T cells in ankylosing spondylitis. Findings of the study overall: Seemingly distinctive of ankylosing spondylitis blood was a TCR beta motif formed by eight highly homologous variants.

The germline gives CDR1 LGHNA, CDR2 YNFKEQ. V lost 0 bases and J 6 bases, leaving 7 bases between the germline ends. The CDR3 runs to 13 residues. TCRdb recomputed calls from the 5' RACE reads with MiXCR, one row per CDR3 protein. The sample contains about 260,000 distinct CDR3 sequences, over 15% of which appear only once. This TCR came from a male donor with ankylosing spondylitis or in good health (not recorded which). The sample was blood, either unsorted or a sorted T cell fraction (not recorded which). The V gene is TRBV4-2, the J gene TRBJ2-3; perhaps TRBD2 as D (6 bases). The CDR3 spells CASSQDRGDTQYF. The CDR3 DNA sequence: TGTGCCAGCAGCCAAGATCGGGGGGATACGCAGTATTTT.